This TCR beta chain was retrieved from a study of shared clonotypes between healthy human individuals (dated by TCRdb to about 2020). Broadly, across the study: The cohort included three men and two women between 18 and 49 years of age. For each donor, three plates each were used for CD4 naive and CD4 memory, two plates were used for CD8 naive, and one plate was used for CD8 memory. To estimate repertoire size and how much clonotype sharing occurs between individuals, the study deeply sequenced the blood TCR repertoires of roughly 5 healthy adults. To increase sequencing depth and limit assay-specific biases, different laboratories used diverse techniques to prepare libraries and sequence TCR repertoires. Leukapheresis yielded between about 0.94 and 9.5 billion PBMCs per donor.

What the authors observed across the whole study: Naive subsets generally had larger estimated clonotype richness than memory subsets. Compared with non-shared clonotypes, the clonotypes found in all four sorted-subset donors had higher generation probabilities. Sampling was restricted to blood, and TCR repertoires in tissue are likely to differ from TCR repertoires in blood. When four donors were compared, the shared fraction of clonotypes was about 5.2% for naive CD4, roughly 3.3% for naive CD8, roughly 2.5% for memory CD4, and 0.35% to 0.4% for memory CD8. Because the study included a small number of donors, the genetic and exposure-history diversity represented was limited. Pairwise subsampling indicated that sequencing depth was expected to affect the degree of clonotype sharing among donors. Even with the large sequencing depth, rarefaction of the sorted-subset datasets indicated that sequencing was incomplete.

A remark on this clone: It has no known antigen specificity. Qualities for individual bases were not recorded, and no much larger clone is one base off.

CDR1 and CDR2 (LNHNV, YYDKDF) derive from the germline V gene (reference sequence). V and J are truncated by 0 bases and 3 bases respectively, leaving an intervening sequence of 5 bases. Taken from cysteine to phenylalanine, the CDR3 has 13 residues. The sequence is cut down to CDR3 DNA, 39 bases in frame from base 1. Using the deep immunoSEQ assay, TCR CDR3 regions were amplified from genomic DNA by multiplex PCR. Extracted genomic DNA from each cell subset was spread evenly across all wells of several immunoSEQ 96-well plates, with each plate serving as a replicate. For sorted subsets, 150 to 250 ng of genomic DNA, equivalent to 30,000 or so T cell genomes, went into each replicate PCR. Purified libraries were quantified with a Qubit 3.0 fluorometer, sized on a Bioanalyzer 2100, and re-quantified with the KAPA Library Quantification kit. A separate single-read 150-cycle Illumina NextSeq 550 flow cell was used to sequence each immunoSEQ 96-well plate. Processing in the source paper ran as follows. The immunoSEQ output contained only junctional sequences without quality scores, so filtering could not match that applied to full-length reads. To assign V/J genes and CDR3, sequences were annotated using PyIR, a Python wrapper for IgBLAST v1.9, with IMGT germline references. Any read was removed if the V/J assignment was weak (E-value above 1e-6), the CDR3 was missing, or the read contained stop codons, out-of-frame junctions, or ambiguous translated residues. A V3J clonotype was defined by an identical inferred V gene, J gene, and CDR3 amino acid sequence. The percentage overlap between two repertoires was calculated by dividing the number of shared unique clonotypes by the size of the smaller repertoire. RTK rarefaction, the Chao1 estimator, and Recon v2.1 estimates of unobserved clonotypes were used to assess repertoire richness. Generation probabilities were computed with OLGA for all TCRbeta clonotypes obtained by the gDNA method from a handful of donors. Sourced from immuneACCESS, this table was stored by TCRdb with only in-frame sequences that have V and J called. A share of the clones is absent; for the studies checked, an unresolved V gene accounts for under half, and the remainder has no known explanation. V and J calls and clone size are as listed in that table; D and trimming were resolved from the DNA. The sample table shows some 2,500,000 clones, and approximately 94% are seen once. The ten largest clones represent about 0.39% of the sample.

The donors were healthy, HIV-negative adults who had no recently reported acute infections or vaccinations. All donors were Caucasian adults living in Nashville, Tennessee, USA. Magnetic negative selection was used to enrich CD4+ T cells, after which naive cells were positively selected on CD45RA and the negative fraction became the memory subset. After blood collection by leukapheresis, PBMCs were isolated using Ficoll-Histopaque density gradient centrifugation and then cryopreserved in the vapor phase of liquid nitrogen. Analytical flow cytometry was used to check the purity and quantity of each magnetically sorted T cell population. From each sorted fraction, genomic DNA was isolated and quantified by UV absorbance on a Nanodrop 2000c.

This clonotype was obtained from a man aged 18 to 30 in good health. Some clones in this sample may be carry-over from other donors' samples. Recombination linked TRBV15 to TRBJ2-5; there is no confident call for the D gene. The sequencing input was naive CD4+ T cells from PBMCs. Per the publication, the cell subset or site label means: CD45RA+ positively selected. The DNA sequence follows: TGTGCCACCAGCAGAGATATAGAAGAGACCCAGTACTTC. It specifies CATSRDIEETQYF.